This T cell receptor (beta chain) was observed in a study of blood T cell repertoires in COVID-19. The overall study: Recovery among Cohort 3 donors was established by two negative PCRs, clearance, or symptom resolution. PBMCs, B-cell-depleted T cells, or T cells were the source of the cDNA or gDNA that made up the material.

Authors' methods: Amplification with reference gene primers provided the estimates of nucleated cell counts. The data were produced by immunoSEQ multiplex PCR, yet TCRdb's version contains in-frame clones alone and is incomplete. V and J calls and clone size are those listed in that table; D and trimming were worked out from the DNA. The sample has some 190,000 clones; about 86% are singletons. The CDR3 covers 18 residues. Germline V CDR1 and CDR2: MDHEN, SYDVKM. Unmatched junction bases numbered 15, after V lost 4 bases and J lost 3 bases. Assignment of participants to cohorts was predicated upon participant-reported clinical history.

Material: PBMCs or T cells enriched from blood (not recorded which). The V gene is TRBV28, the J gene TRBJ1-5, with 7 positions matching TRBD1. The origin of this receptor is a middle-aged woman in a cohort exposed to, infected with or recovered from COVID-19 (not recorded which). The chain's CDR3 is CASSYNPSPDRFNQPQHF. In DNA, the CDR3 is TGTGCCAGCAGTTATAATCCTTCCCCGGACAGGTTCAATCAGCCCCAGCATTTT.